The present T cell receptor (beta chain) was sequenced within a study of T cell repertoires in cytomegalovirus infection. Looking at the study overall: Selected CMV epitopes included recently identified HLA-C-restricted ones as well as well-studied HLA-B-restricted ones. Indicated by public TCR beta signatures were CMV infection and matching HLA type. Study conclusions and caveats: Totalled public TCR beta family frequency picked out people who carried CMV plus the relevant HLA.

TCRdb independently ran MiXCR on the reads; one entry per CDR3 protein. The table includes 650,000 to 900,000 distinct CDR3 sequences, 32% detected once. CDR1 SGHVS and CDR2 FNYEAQ come from the germline V gene. The CDR3 totals 14 residues. Trimming cost V 4 bases and J 2 bases, with 11 bases left between them. For this clonotype: What it binds is unknown.

The TCR was taken from a human donor in good health (CMV status not recorded). Some clones in this sample may be carry-over from other donors' samples. The sample consisted of cultured CD8+ T cells from PBMCs, taken from culture after CMV antigen stimulation. The rearrangement links TRBV7-6 to TRBJ2-5, with a weak D call TRBD1 (5 bases). CDR3 region: CASSSRTPQETQYF. The DNA for the CDR3 is TGTGCCAGCAGCTCCAGGACACCGCAAGAGACCCAGTACTTC.